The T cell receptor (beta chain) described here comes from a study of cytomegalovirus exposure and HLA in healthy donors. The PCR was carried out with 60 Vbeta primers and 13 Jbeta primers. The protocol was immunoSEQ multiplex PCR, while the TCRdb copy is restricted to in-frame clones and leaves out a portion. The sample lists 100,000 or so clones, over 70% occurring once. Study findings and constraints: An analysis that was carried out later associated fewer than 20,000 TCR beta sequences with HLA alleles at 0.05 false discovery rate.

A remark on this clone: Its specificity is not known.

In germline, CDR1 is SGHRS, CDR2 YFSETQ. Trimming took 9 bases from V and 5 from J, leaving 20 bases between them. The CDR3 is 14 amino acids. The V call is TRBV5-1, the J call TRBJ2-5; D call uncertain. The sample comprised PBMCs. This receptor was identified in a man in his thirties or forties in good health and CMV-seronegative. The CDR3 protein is CAIRIPSITETQYF. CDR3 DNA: TGCGCCATCAGAATTCCGAGCATTACGGAGACCCAGTACTTC. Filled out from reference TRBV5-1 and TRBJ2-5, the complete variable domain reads KAGVTQTPRYLIKTRGQQVTLSCSPISGHRSVSWYQQTPGQGLQFLFEYFSETQRNKGNFPGRFSGRQFSNSRSEMNVSTLELGDSALYLCAIRIPSITETQYFGPGTRLLVL.